These T cell receptor beta chains were read from a single sample in a study of T cell responses to AZD1222 COVID-19 vaccine. The table came from immunoSEQ multiplex PCR; TCRdb's copy has only in-frame clones and leaves some out. The repertoire consists of roughly 80,000 clones, with around 90% occurring once and the leading ten covering more than 4.5%. The material was peripheral blood, obtained on day 0 of AZD1222 vaccination. Receptor source: an adult in good health. The conserved cysteine and the conserved F or W are not part of the CDR3 here.

v_call: TRBV5-6
j_call: TRBJ2-7
cdr3_aa: ASSWGESRNEQY

v_call: TRBV5-1
j_call: TRBJ2-5
cdr3_aa: ASSFAGGIETQY

v_call: TRBV30
j_call: TRBJ2-5
cdr3_aa: AWSISGTAQETQY

v_call: TRBV27
j_call: TRBJ2-1
cdr3_aa: ASSLGPTAGGPYEQF

v_call: TRBV30
j_call: TRBJ2-7
cdr3_aa: AWSGPDYRRY

v_call: TRBV28
j_call: TRBJ2-3
cdr3_aa: ASSHPGTGRTDTQY

v_call: TRBV6-5
j_call: TRBJ2-7
cdr3_aa: ASRDTGGEQY

v_call: TRBV18
j_call: TRBJ1-4
cdr3_aa: ASSPLRDDEKLF

v_call: TRBV10-3
j_call: TRBJ2-7
cdr3_aa: AISESLAGAYEQY

v_call: TRBV2
j_call: TRBJ1-4
cdr3_aa: ASSGREKLF

v_call: TRBV4-3
j_call: TRBJ2-1
cdr3_aa: ASSPGEGGYNEQF

v_call: TRBV27
j_call: TRBJ2-1
cdr3_aa: ASSLIGNEQF

v_call: TRBV19
j_call: TRBJ2-7
cdr3_aa: ASRAGQDYYEQY

v_call: TRBV10-3
j_call: TRBJ2-3
cdr3_aa: AISVEDTQY

v_call: TRBV3-1/TRBV3-2
j_call: TRBJ1-2
cdr3_aa: ASSQGVVQGAWGYT

v_call: TRBV18
j_call: TRBJ1-5
cdr3_aa: ASSVRAQVRSSNQPQH

v_call: TRBV4-1
j_call: TRBJ1-1
cdr3_aa: ASSQVWGGEYTEAF

v_call: TRBV6-5
j_call: TRBJ2-7
cdr3_aa: ASSYSIHYEQY

v_call: TRBV5-4
j_call: TRBJ2-7
cdr3_aa: ASSLGNPGTYEQY

v_call: TRBV13
j_call: TRBJ2-7
cdr3_aa: ASSLFGTGGYEQY

v_call: TRBV6-1
j_call: TRBJ1-5
cdr3_aa: ASSEGQGGYQPQH

v_call: TRBV5-4
j_call: TRBJ2-2
cdr3_aa: ASSGTGNTGELF

v_call: TRBV30
j_call: TRBJ1-2
cdr3_aa: ACSRDRDGVRGGYT

v_call: TRBV5-1
j_call: TRBJ2-7
cdr3_aa: ASSWEGVGQY